This T cell receptor (beta chain) was found in a study of blood T cell repertoires in COVID-19. The germline gives CDR1 MDHEN, CDR2 SYDVKM. The CDR3 length is 17 residues. J was trimmed by 4 bases and V by 5 bases; bases with no gene match: 11. This table comes from immunoSEQ multiplex PCR, and its TCRdb copy is limited to in-frame clones, with some not included. The sample has 400,000 or so clones; roughly nine tenths are singletons. This clone was recorded a few times. In assigning cohorts, the study relied on participant-reported clinical history. The rearrangement joins TRBV28 to TRBJ1-4; TRBD1 aligns across 9 bases. The source of this sequence is a man younger than 45 who had recovered from COVID-19. Sequenced: PBMCs or T cells enriched from blood (not recorded which). In DNA form, the CDR3 reads TGTGCCAGCAGTACCCCGCGGACAGGGGCGCTTAATGAAAAACTGTTTTTT. Translation gives CASSTPRTGALNEKLFF.